These 29 T cell receptor beta chains were all obtained from the same sample, sequenced in a study of blood T cell repertoires in COVID-19. Profiling relied on immunoSEQ multiplex PCR, and the TCRdb table lists in-frame clones only, not all of them. The sample lists more than 250,000 clones, 70% to 90% occurring once. Sequenced material: peripheral blood. All receptors come from a woman between 50 and 59 years old with COVID-19, enrolled during active disease.

The chain joins TRBV6-5 to TRBJ1-2; TRBD1 matches at 7 bases. CDR3 size: 15 residues. Germline V gives CDR1 MNHEY, CDR2 SVGAGI. With V trimmed by 6 bases and J by 0 bases, 7 bases remained unmatched. The CDR3 loop reads CASRKQGVANYGYTF. The CDR3 DNA is TGTGCCAGCAGGAAGCAGGGGGTGGCTAACTATGGCTACACCTTC.

J is TRBJ2-3 and V is TRBV7-6; 7 bases line up with TRBD1. Germline loops: CDR1 SGHVS, CDR2 FNYEAQ. Trimming at V came to 1 base and at J to 2 bases, leaving 3 bases not matched to a gene. The CDR3 spans 15 residues. CDR3 nucleotide sequence: TGTGCCAGCAGCTTAGGGGGACAGATCACAGATACGCAGTATTTT. The encoded protein is CASSLGGQITDTQYF.

This sequence joins TRBV10-3 and TRBJ2-2; D uncertain. Germline V lookup: CDR1 ENHRY, CDR2 SYGVKD. Trimming removed 3 bases from V and 5 bases from J, with 10 bases in between. There are 14 residues in the CDR3. CDR3 protein: CAISELRLTGELFF. The CDR3 DNA reads as TGTGCCATCAGTGAATTGAGGTTGACCGGGGAGCTGTTTTTT.

The rearrangement links TRBV6-2 or TRBV6-3 to TRBJ1-5, with 7 bases matching TRBD1. The length of the CDR3 is 15 residues. Losses at the gene ends were 5 bases for V and 4 bases for J; bases not matched to a gene: 8. Germline CDR1 reads MNHEY; CDR2 reads SVGEGT. CDR3: CASSTGQAGNQPQHF. Here the CDR3 DNA reads TGTGCCAGCAGTACTGGACAGGCTGGGAATCAGCCCCAGCATTTT.

V is TRBV24-1 and J is TRBJ2-1; D perhaps matches TRBD2 (5 bases). CDR1 KGHDR and CDR2 SFDVKD come from the germline V gene. This CDR3 is 16 amino acids long. Trimming removed 4 bases from V and 7 bases from J, with 19 bases in between. The DNA for the CDR3 is TGTGCCACCAGTGAACCTAAACCGGGGTTAAGAAATGAGCAGTTCTTC. This sequence encodes CATSEPKPGLRNEQFF.

This sequence joins TRBV9 and TRBJ2-7, with 8 bases lining up with TRBD1. Trimming cost V 3 bases and J 4 bases; bases outside gene matches: 6. Per the germline V gene, CDR1 is SGDLS and CDR2 is YYNGEE. The CDR3 has 14 amino acids. The CDR3 protein is CASSARTGTYEQYF. Here the CDR3 DNA reads TGTGCCAGCAGCGCCCGGACAGGGACGTACGAGCAGTACTTC.

This clone was counted a single time. This sequence joins TRBV18 and TRBJ1-3; D is perhaps TRBD1 (6 bases). Per the germline V gene, CDR1 is KGHSH and CDR2 is LQKENI. The germline V and J ends were trimmed by 5 bases and 4 bases, with 18 bases remaining between them. The CDR3 sequence is 16 residues long. Written as DNA, the CDR3 is TGTGCCAGCTCAGATCAACAGGGCCAGGTGGGAAACACCATATATTTT. Its translation: CASSDQQGQVGNTIYF.

This chain joins TRBV11-3 and TRBJ1-2, with 9 bases fitting TRBD1. Germline CDR1 SGHNT, CDR2 YENEEA. Trimming cost V 5 bases and J 12 bases; bases outside gene matches: 13. This CDR3 has 14 amino acids. The CDR3 reads CASSLPGQGIVDTF. CDR3 sequence (DNA): TGTGCCAGCAGCCTTCCGGGACAGGGAATCGTCGACACCTTC.

The J gene is TRBJ1-1, the V gene TRBV5-5; D is perhaps TRBD1 (6 bases). Trimming removed 4 bases from V and 1 base from J, with 11 bases in between. This CDR3 has 14 residues. CDR1 is SGHKS, CDR2 YYEKEE, per germline (reference sequence). The chain's CDR3 is CASSLGQPNTEAFF. DNA for the CDR3: TGTGCCAGCAGCCTAGGACAGCCGAACACTGAAGCTTTCTTT.

CDR3 protein: CASSRAGAPNTEAFF. DNA of the CDR3: TGTGCCAGCAGTCGGGCAGGGGCTCCTAACACTGAAGCTTTCTTT. The chain links TRBV6-2 or TRBV6-3 to TRBJ1-1; a possible D gene is TRBD1 (6 bases). The V and J ends lost 5 bases and 2 bases respectively, with 15 bases between them. This CDR3 region has 15 residues. Germline V gene data show CDR1 as MNHEY and CDR2 as SVGEGT.

On this clone itself: The junction departs from the called germline gene at one end, perhaps through a read error. The rearrangement links TRBV29-1 to TRBJ1-3; D unclear. Germline V CDR1 and CDR2: SQVTM, ANQGSEA. This CDR3 is built from 13 residues. CDR3 nucleotide sequence: TGCAGCGTTGAAGGAGCTGCAGGAAGCACCATATATTTT. Its translation: CSVEGAAGSTIYF.

V and J are TRBV6-5 and TRBJ2-7; 8 nucleotides agree with TRBD1. The length of the CDR3 is 13 residues. CDR1 is MNHEY and CDR2 is SVGAGI in the germline V gene. V lost 6 bases and J lost 6; bases outside the gene matches: 7. This chain's CDR3 is CASRYLDRGEQYF. The CDR3 nucleotides are TGTGCCAGCAGATACCTCGACAGGGGCGAGCAGTACTTC.

The J gene is TRBJ2-5, the V gene TRBV24-1, with D perhaps TRBD1 (6 bases). V was shortened by 3 bases and J by 5 bases, with 15 bases between the two germline ends. The CDR3 runs 15 residues. CDR1 and CDR2 from the germline V gene are KGHDR and SFDVKD. The CDR3 is CATSDADRRRETQYF. As DNA, the CDR3 is TGTGCCACCAGTGATGCTGACAGGAGGCGGGAGACCCAGTACTTC.

The chain carries TRBV7-2 and TRBJ2-5; TRBD2 matches 8 bases. V lost 0 bases, J lost 5 bases, and 5 bases stayed unmatched. From germline, CDR1 is SGHTA and CDR2 FQGNSA. CDR3 length equals 15 residues. In DNA, the CDR3 is TGTGCCAGCAGCTTAGCGGGAGCGGGAGATGAGACCCAGTACTTC. Amino acid sequence: CASSLAGAGDETQYF.

The V gene is TRBV30, the J gene TRBJ2-3, with D possibly matching TRBD2 (6 bases). The CDR3 has 14 amino acids. V lost 3 bases to trimming and J lost 1 base, with 11 bases between them. From germline, CDR1 is GTSNPN and CDR2 SVGIG (reference sequence). In DNA, the CDR3 is TGTGCCTGGAGCCGGGGGTACGGCACAGATACGCAGTATTTT. Protein: CAWSRGYGTDTQYF. The complete variable domain, with remaining parts taken from reference TRBV30 and TRBJ2-3, reads SQTIHQWPATLVQPVGSPLSLECTVEGTSNPNLYWYRQAAGRGLQLLFYSVGIGQISSEVPQNLSASRPQDRQFILSSKKLLLSDSGFYLCAWSRGYGTDTQYFGPGTRLTVL.

The chain couples TRBV19 to TRBJ2-3; 8 bases are shared with TRBD2. The germline CDR1 and CDR2 sequences are LNHDA and SQIVND (reference sequence). The CDR3 contains 18 residues. V gave up 3 bases and J gave up 10 bases; unmatched junction bases: 21. The CDR3 loop is CASSMDPAGGGILHAQYF. In DNA, the CDR3 is TGTGCCAGTAGTATGGACCCCGCGGGGGGAGGGATTCTCCATGCGCAGTATTTT.

The chain employs TRBV18 and TRBJ2-2, with D hard to call. V was shortened by 3 bases and J by 1 base, with 12 bases between the two germline ends. CDR1 KGHSH and CDR2 LQKENI come from the germline V gene. CDR3 size: 16 residues. The CDR3 loop is CASSPIPPGNTGELFF. The CDR3 DNA follows: TGTGCCAGCTCACCGATTCCCCCGGGGAACACCGGGGAGCTGTTTTTT. Drawing the rest from reference TRBV18 and TRBJ2-2, the complete variable domain is NAGVMQNPRHLVRRRGQEARLRCSPMKGHSHVYWYRQLPEEGLKFMVYLQKENIIDESGMPKERFSAEFPKEGPSILRIQQVVRGDSAAYFCASSPIPPGNTGELFFGEGSRLTVL.

This clone came up once. The chain employs TRBV3-1 (or the pseudogene TRBV3-2) and TRBJ1-3, with TRBD1 matching 7 bases. In germline, CDR1 is LGHDT, CDR2 YNNKEL (reference sequence). V dropped 2 bases and J dropped 1; count of bases not matched to a gene: 8. The CDR3 extends over 17 amino acids. CDR3 DNA: TGTGCCAGCAGCCAACACAGGGGACCTACTTCTGGAAACACCATATATTTT. It translates to CASSQHRGPTSGNTIYF.

This clone was seen only a few times. This sequence joins TRBV5-4 and TRBJ1-5, with 8 positions matching TRBD1. CDR1 is SGHNT, CDR2 YYREEE, per germline (reference sequence). J lost 1 base, V lost 4 bases, and 13 bases had no gene match. The CDR3 runs 18 residues. The CDR3 here is CASSQTGAGVGSNQPQHF. The CDR3, as DNA: TGTGCCAGCAGCCAGACAGGGGCCGGTGTAGGGAGCAATCAGCCCCAGCATTTT.

The CDR3 region has the DNA TGTGCCAGCTCACCGCTAGGGGGGGGCACAGATACGCAGTATTTT. Protein sequence: CASSPLGGGTDTQYF. This chain connects TRBV18 to TRBJ2-3, with D possibly being TRBD2 (7 bases). Germline values: CDR1 KGHSH, CDR2 LQKENI. V lost 3 bases, J lost 1 base, and 11 bases lay in between. CDR3 length: 15 residues.

The V call is TRBV6-5, the J call TRBJ2-1, with 10 bases lining up with TRBD1. The ends lost 5 bases at V and 7 bases at J; junction bases unmatched: 8. Germline V CDR1 and CDR2: MNHEY, SVGAGI. The CDR3 totals 15 residues. CDR3 sequence reads: CASSPTRDRGNEQFF. The CDR3 region has the DNA TGTGCCAGCAGTCCGACCCGGGACAGGGGTAATGAGCAGTTCTTC.

The chain links TRBV2 to TRBJ2-7, with TRBD2 identical over 8 bases. This CDR3 is built from 14 residues. With 6 bases clipped from V and 0 bases from J, the junction kept 4 bases outside the gene matches. CDR1 is SNHLY, CDR2 FYNNEI, per germline. The CDR3 protein is CASRAREASYEQYF. The CDR3 DNA is TGTGCCAGCAGGGCGCGGGAGGCCTCCTACGAGCAGTACTTC.

The rearrangement uses TRBV24-1 and TRBJ2-2; D might be TRBD1 (6 bases). This CDR3 has 13 amino acids. The V gene lost 7 bases and the J gene lost 3 bases, with 8 bases spanning the gap. The V gene's germline CDR1 is KGHDR and CDR2 SFDVKD. CDR3 amino acids: CATRDSYTGELFF. In nucleotides, the CDR3 is TGTGCCACCAGGGACAGCTACACCGGGGAGCTGTTTTTT.

CDR3 DNA: TGTGCCAGCAGTTTATCGGCAGGGGGCCTCTTATCCTCCTATGGCTACACCTTC. Its translation is CASSLSAGGLLSSYGYTF. The V gene is TRBV28, the J gene TRBJ1-2; 8 nucleotides align to TRBD1. V was pared by 1 base and J by 4 bases, with 14 bases of the junction left unmatched. CDR1 is MDHEN and CDR2 is SYDVKM in the germline V gene. This CDR3 comprises 18 residues.

V gene TRBV10-3 combines with J gene TRBJ1-1, with 8 bases aligning to TRBD1. Trimming took 4 bases from V and 0 from J; bases not matched to a gene: 10. The CDR3 consists of 17 residues. Per germline, CDR1 ENHRY and CDR2 SYGVKD. DNA for the CDR3: TGTGCCATCAGTGCAGGACAGGGCGCCCGTATGAACACTGAAGCTTTCTTT. Residues: CAISAGQGARMNTEAFF.

The genes are TRBV3-1 (or the pseudogene TRBV3-2) and TRBJ2-3, with 7 bases matching TRBD2. CDR1 is LGHDT, CDR2 YNNKEL, per germline (reference sequence). J lost 12 bases, V lost 4 bases, and 13 bases had no gene match. The length of the CDR3 is 14 residues. The CDR3, as DNA: TGTGCCAGCAGCCCATTGGGGGGGACTCCGAACCAGTATTTT. Translated: CASSPLGGTPNQYF.

The genes are TRBV7-9 and TRBJ2-7; D gene uncertain. Germline V gives CDR1 SEHNR, CDR2 FQNEAQ (reference sequence). Trimming cost V 7 bases and J 6 bases, with 10 bases left between them. This CDR3 has 11 amino acids. Here the CDR3 DNA reads TGTGCCAGCACCTCCCTGAGCGAGCAGTACTTC. It codes for CASTSLSEQYF.

The chain employs TRBV19 and TRBJ2-7; 10 bases are a match to TRBD1. From germline, CDR1 is LNHDA and CDR2 SQIVND (reference sequence). V lost 4 bases to trimming and J lost 6 bases; unmatched junction nucleotides: 6. The CDR3 extends over 14 amino acids. The CDR3 spells CASSNRDRGPEQYF. In DNA, the CDR3 is TGTGCCAGTAGTAACCGGGACAGGGGCCCCGAGCAGTACTTC.

V gene TRBV5-1 combines with J gene TRBJ1-2, with a possible D match to TRBD1 (6 bases). Germline V CDR1 and CDR2: SGHRS, YFSETQ. The CDR3 runs 16 residues. Trimming took off 2 bases at V and 3 bases at J, with 17 bases between the two ends. The CDR3 region is CASSLGGSRTDYGYTF. The DNA of the CDR3 is TGCGCCAGCAGCTTAGGGGGATCCCGGACAGACTATGGCTACACCTTC. The whole variable domain, remainder taken from reference TRBV5-1 and TRBJ1-2, is KAGVTQTPRYLIKTRGQQVTLSCSPISGHRSVSWYQQTPGQGLQFLFEYFSETQRNKGNFPGRFSGRQFSNSRSEMNVSTLELGDSALYLCASSLGGSRTDYGYTFGSGTRLTVV.